The rows below give T cell receptor beta chains drawn from one sample of a study of blood T cell repertoires in COVID-19. This table comes from immunoSEQ multiplex PCR, and its TCRdb copy is limited to in-frame clones, with some not included. Among about 160,000 clones listed, roughly 85% were seen once. Source material: peripheral blood. All receptors derive from a man aged 35 to 55 with acute or convalescent COVID-19. CDR3s include the opening cysteine and the closing phenylalanine or tryptophan. The order of the fields is CDR3 length, D gene, clone size, J gene, V gene, CDR3 protein, CDR3 DNA. The D gene is left open where the match is weak. Size values are once, few and many counts, or a class for expanded clones, and some rows have none.

len: 15
d_gene: TRBD1
abundance: -
j_gene: TRBJ2-2
v_gene: TRBV5-5
CDR3aa: CASSLDRANTGELFF
CDR3nt: TGTGCCAGCAGCCTGGACAGGGCGAACACCGGGGAGCTGTTTTTT

len: 15
d_gene: -
abundance: -
j_gene: TRBJ1-1
v_gene: TRBV6-5
CDR3aa: CASSFFKEPSTEAFF
CDR3nt: TGTGCCAGCAGTTTCTTTAAAGAGCCAAGCACTGAAGCTTTCTTT

len: 12
d_gene: -
abundance: -
j_gene: TRBJ1-2
v_gene: TRBV6-5
CDR3aa: CASSPWPLGYTF
CDR3nt: TGTGCCAGCAGCCCCTGGCCCCTTGGCTACACCTTC

len: 15
d_gene: -
abundance: -
j_gene: TRBJ1-1
v_gene: TRBV2
CDR3aa: CASSLGGVMNTEAFF
CDR3nt: TGTGCCAGCAGCCTGGGGGGGGTTATGAACACTGAAGCTTTCTTT

len: 14
d_gene: TRBD1
abundance: -
j_gene: TRBJ1-2
v_gene: TRBV20-1
CDR3aa: CSASDTDRGYGYTF
CDR3nt: TGCAGTGCTAGTGATACGGACAGGGGGTATGGCTACACCTTC

len: 15
d_gene: TRBD1
abundance: -
j_gene: TRBJ1-1
v_gene: TRBV19
CDR3aa: CASSALTGGNTEAFF
CDR3nt: TGTGCCAGTAGTGCATTGACAGGGGGCAACACTGAAGCTTTCTTT

len: 15
d_gene: TRBD1
abundance: few
j_gene: TRBJ1-1
v_gene: TRBV5-6
CDR3aa: CASSLGTGMNTEAFF
CDR3nt: TGTGCCAGCAGCCTAGGGACAGGGATGAACACTGAAGCTTTCTTT

len: 15
d_gene: -
abundance: -
j_gene: TRBJ1-2
v_gene: TRBV6-5
CDR3aa: CASSMGGLLSGGYTF
CDR3nt: TGTGCCAGCAGTATGGGGGGATTGTTGTCAGGTGGCTACACCTTC

len: 13
d_gene: -
abundance: -
j_gene: TRBJ2-4
v_gene: TRBV7-2
CDR3aa: CASNPQDKNIQYF
CDR3nt: TGTGCCAGCAACCCCCAGGACAAAAACATTCAGTACTTC

len: 17
d_gene: -
abundance: -
j_gene: TRBJ1-3
v_gene: TRBV4-2
CDR3aa: CASSQDVLADGGNTIYF
CDR3nt: TGTGCCAGCAGCCAAGATGTATTGGCCGACGGGGGAAACACCATATATTTT

len: 15
d_gene: TRBD2
abundance: -
j_gene: TRBJ2-3
v_gene: TRBV7-3
CDR3aa: CASSQAPGGTDTQYF
CDR3nt: TGTGCCAGCAGCCAGGCCCCGGGGGGGACAGATACGCAGTATTTT

len: 16
d_gene: -
abundance: once
j_gene: TRBJ1-1
v_gene: TRBV5-1
CDR3aa: CASSVPRDTTDTEAFF
CDR3nt: TGCGCCAGCAGCGTACCTCGGGACACCACCGACACTGAAGCTTTCTTT

len: 15
d_gene: TRBD1
abundance: -
j_gene: TRBJ2-3
v_gene: TRBV27
CDR3aa: CASSLSGGGTGTQYF
CDR3nt: TGTGCCAGCAGTTTATCGGGGGGCGGGACAGGCACGCAGTATTTT

len: 14
d_gene: TRBD1
abundance: -
j_gene: TRBJ1-1
v_gene: TRBV9
CDR3aa: CASGGGDRVTEAFF
CDR3nt: TGTGCCAGCGGGGGCGGAGACAGGGTCACTGAAGCTTTCTTT

len: 15
d_gene: TRBD1
abundance: -
j_gene: TRBJ1-6
v_gene: TRBV11-2
CDR3aa: CASSEMGQFESPLHF
CDR3nt: TGTGCCAGCAGCGAGATGGGACAGTTCGAGTCACCCCTCCACTTT

len: 18
d_gene: TRBD2
abundance: -
j_gene: TRBJ2-1
v_gene: TRBV4-2
CDR3aa: CASSHYTSGGFSYNEQFF
CDR3nt: TGTGCCAGCAGCCATTATACTAGCGGGGGTTTCTCCTACAATGAGCAGTTCTTC

len: 13
d_gene: -
abundance: -
j_gene: TRBJ1-1
v_gene: TRBV29-1
CDR3aa: CSALPDWNTEAFF
CDR3nt: TGCAGCGCTCTCCCCGACTGGAACACTGAAGCTTTCTTT

len: 14
d_gene: -
abundance: -
j_gene: TRBJ1-2
v_gene: TRBV2
CDR3aa: CASSERGTHYGYTF
CDR3nt: TGTGCCAGCAGTGAACGAGGAACCCACTATGGCTACACCTTC

len: 15
d_gene: -
abundance: -
j_gene: TRBJ2-3
v_gene: TRBV30
CDR3aa: CAWSVWGRGTDTQYF
CDR3nt: TGTGCCTGGAGTGTATGGGGCAGGGGCACAGATACGCAGTATTTT

len: 16
d_gene: TRBD1
abundance: -
j_gene: TRBJ1-2
v_gene: TRBV19
CDR3aa: CASSISPTGINYGYTF
CDR3nt: TGTGCCAGTAGTATAAGCCCGACAGGGATTAACTATGGCTACACCTTC

len: 17
d_gene: TRBD1
abundance: -
j_gene: TRBJ2-2
v_gene: TRBV18
CDR3aa: CASSPMAGQVNTGELFF
CDR3nt: TGTGCCAGCTCACCTATGGCCGGACAGGTTAACACCGGGGAGCTGTTTTTT

len: 16
d_gene: -
abundance: -
j_gene: TRBJ1-2
v_gene: TRBV27
CDR3aa: CASSPDRGQSNYGYTF
CDR3nt: TGTGCCAGCAGTCCCGACCGCGGACAGTCTAACTATGGCTACACCTTC

len: 15
d_gene: -
abundance: -
j_gene: TRBJ1-6
v_gene: TRBV4-3
CDR3aa: CASSQVSQGQTPLHF
CDR3nt: TGCGCCAGCAGCCAAGTGTCACAGGGCCAAACACCTCTCCACTTT

len: 15
d_gene: TRBD2
abundance: -
j_gene: TRBJ2-2
v_gene: TRBV2
CDR3aa: CASSFQRGITGELFF
CDR3nt: TGTGCCAGCAGTTTCCAGCGGGGGATCACCGGGGAGCTGTTTTTT

len: 14
d_gene: TRBD1
abundance: -
j_gene: TRBJ2-2
v_gene: TRBV13
CDR3aa: CASSRGQGSGELFF
CDR3nt: TGTGCCAGCAGCCGGGGACAGGGTTCAGGGGAGCTGTTTTTT

len: 11
d_gene: -
abundance: -
j_gene: TRBJ2-1
v_gene: TRBV7-2
CDR3aa: CASSLLYEQFF
CDR3nt: TGTGCCAGCAGCTTACTGTATGAGCAGTTCTTC

len: 15
d_gene: -
abundance: -
j_gene: TRBJ1-6
v_gene: TRBV4-2
CDR3aa: CASSQADAREGPLHF
CDR3nt: TGTGCCAGCAGCCAAGCAGATGCCAGGGAGGGGCCCCTCCACTTT

len: 14
d_gene: -
abundance: -
j_gene: TRBJ1-1
v_gene: TRBV16
CDR3aa: CASSQSWGDTEAFF
CDR3nt: TGTGCCAGCAGCCAATCGTGGGGGGACACTGAAGCTTTCTTT

len: 16
d_gene: TRBD1
abundance: -
j_gene: TRBJ1-4
v_gene: TRBV4-3
CDR3aa: CASSQESGTGPEKLFF
CDR3nt: TGCGCCAGCAGCCAAGAATCAGGGACAGGGCCTGAAAAACTGTTTTTT

len: 14
d_gene: -
abundance: -
j_gene: TRBJ2-1
v_gene: TRBV6-2/TRBV6-3
CDR3aa: CASRPPTNINEQFF
CDR3nt: TGTGCCAGCAGACCTCCTACTAACATCAATGAGCAGTTCTTC

len: 15
d_gene: TRBD1
abundance: -
j_gene: TRBJ1-1
v_gene: TRBV6-6
CDR3aa: CASSFLTGGGTEAFF
CDR3nt: TGTGCCAGCAGTTTCCTGACAGGGGGAGGGACTGAAGCTTTCTTT

len: 13
d_gene: -
abundance: -
j_gene: TRBJ1-1
v_gene: TRBV12-3/TRBV12-4
CDR3aa: CATQGQMNTEAFF
CDR3nt: TGTGCCACCCAGGGACAAATGAACACTGAAGCTTTCTTT

len: 15
d_gene: TRBD1
abundance: -
j_gene: TRBJ1-6
v_gene: TRBV4-1
CDR3aa: CASSLRDRENSPLHF
CDR3nt: TGCGCCAGCAGTCTTCGGGACAGGGAAAATTCACCCCTCCACTTT

len: 15
d_gene: -
abundance: -
j_gene: TRBJ1-2
v_gene: TRBV14
CDR3aa: CASSQAQGETYGYTF
CDR3nt: TGTGCCAGCAGCCAAGCGCAGGGCGAGACATATGGCTACACCTTC

len: 14
d_gene: TRBD1
abundance: -
j_gene: TRBJ1-2
v_gene: TRBV5-1
CDR3aa: CASSLAGTVYGYTF
CDR3nt: TGCGCCAGCAGCCTGGCGGGGACAGTTTATGGCTACACCTTC

len: 14
d_gene: -
abundance: -
j_gene: TRBJ2-7
v_gene: TRBV28
CDR3aa: CASSLRDERYEQYF
CDR3nt: TGTGCCAGCAGTCTCAGGGATGAAAGGTACGAGCAGTACTTC

len: 13
d_gene: -
abundance: once
j_gene: TRBJ2-5
v_gene: TRBV6-6
CDR3aa: CASSYSGSPTQYF
CDR3nt: TGTGCCAGCAGTTACTCGGGCAGTCCGACCCAGTACTTC

len: 16
d_gene: -
abundance: few
j_gene: TRBJ1-1
v_gene: TRBV4-1
CDR3aa: CASSQPRRGTYTEAFF
CDR3nt: TGCGCCAGCAGCCAACCTCGGCGGGGGACTTACACTGAAGCTTTCTTT

len: 15
d_gene: -
abundance: -
j_gene: TRBJ1-2
v_gene: TRBV5-4
CDR3aa: CASSLAGQINYGYTF
CDR3nt: TGTGCCAGCAGCTTGGCCGGACAGATTAACTATGGCTACACCTTC

len: 15
d_gene: -
abundance: -
j_gene: TRBJ1-5
v_gene: TRBV2
CDR3aa: CASSEHLGGNQPQHF
CDR3nt: TGTGCCAGCAGTGAACATCTCGGGGGCAATCAGCCCCAGCATTTT

len: 16
d_gene: TRBD1
abundance: once
j_gene: TRBJ1-2
v_gene: TRBV5-4
CDR3aa: CASRPASGTANYGHTF
CDR3nt: TGTGCCAGCAGACCTGCTTCCGGGACAGCGAACTATGGCCACACCTTC